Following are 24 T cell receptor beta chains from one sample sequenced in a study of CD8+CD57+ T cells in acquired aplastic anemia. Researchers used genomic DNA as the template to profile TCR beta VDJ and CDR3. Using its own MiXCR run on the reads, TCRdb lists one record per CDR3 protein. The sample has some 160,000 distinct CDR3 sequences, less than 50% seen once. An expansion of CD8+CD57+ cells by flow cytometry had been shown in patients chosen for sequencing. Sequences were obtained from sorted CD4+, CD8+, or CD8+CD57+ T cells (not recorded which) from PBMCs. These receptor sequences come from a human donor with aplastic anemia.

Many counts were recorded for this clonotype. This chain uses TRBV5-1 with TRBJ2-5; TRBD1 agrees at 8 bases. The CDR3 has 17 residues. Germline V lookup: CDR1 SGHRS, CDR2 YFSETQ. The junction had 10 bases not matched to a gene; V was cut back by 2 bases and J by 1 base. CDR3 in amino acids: CASSFSGGPTSQETQYF. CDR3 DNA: TGCGCCAGCAGCTTCTCAGGGGGCCCAACATCCCAAGAGACCCAGTACTTC.

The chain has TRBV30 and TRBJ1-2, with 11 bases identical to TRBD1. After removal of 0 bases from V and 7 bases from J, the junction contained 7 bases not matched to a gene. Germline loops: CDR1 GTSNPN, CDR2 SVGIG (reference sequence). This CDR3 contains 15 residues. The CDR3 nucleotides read TGTGCCTGGAGTGTACTGAAGGGACAGGGGGGTGGCTACACCTTC. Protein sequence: CAWSVLKGQGGGYTF.

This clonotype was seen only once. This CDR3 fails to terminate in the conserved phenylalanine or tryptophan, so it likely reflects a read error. The CDR3 DNA reads as TGTGCCAGCAGTGAAATACAGGGGGAGGAGGACAAAAACATTCAGTACCTC. It is translated as CASSEIQGEEDKNIQYL. This chain links TRBV9 with TRBJ2-4; 8 nucleotides agree with TRBD1. V dropped 5 bases and J dropped 3; count of bases not matched to a gene: 13. The CDR3 is 17 residues long. CDR1 is SGDLS, CDR2 YYNGEE, per germline.

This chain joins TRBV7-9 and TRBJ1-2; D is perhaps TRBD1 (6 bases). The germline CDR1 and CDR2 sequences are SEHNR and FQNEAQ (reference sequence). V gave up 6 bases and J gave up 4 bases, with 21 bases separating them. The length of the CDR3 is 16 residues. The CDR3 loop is CASSEALRGGSYGYTF. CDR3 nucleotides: TGTGCCAGCAGTGAAGCGCTTCGGGGGGGCTCCTATGGCTACACCTTC.

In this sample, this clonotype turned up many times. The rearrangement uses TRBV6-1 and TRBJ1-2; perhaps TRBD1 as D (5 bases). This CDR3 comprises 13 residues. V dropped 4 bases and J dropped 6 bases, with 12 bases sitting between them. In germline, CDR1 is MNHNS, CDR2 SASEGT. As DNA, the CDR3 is TGTGCCAGCAGTGGAACAGGAAGGGATGGCTACACCTTC. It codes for CASSGTGRDGYTF.

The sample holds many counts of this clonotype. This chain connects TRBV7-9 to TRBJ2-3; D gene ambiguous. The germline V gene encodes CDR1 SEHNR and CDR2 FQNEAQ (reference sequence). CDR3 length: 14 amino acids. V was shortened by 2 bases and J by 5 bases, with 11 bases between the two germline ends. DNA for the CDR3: TGTGCCAGCAGCTTATATAGTGTGGGAGATACGCAGTATTTT. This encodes CASSLYSVGDTQYF.

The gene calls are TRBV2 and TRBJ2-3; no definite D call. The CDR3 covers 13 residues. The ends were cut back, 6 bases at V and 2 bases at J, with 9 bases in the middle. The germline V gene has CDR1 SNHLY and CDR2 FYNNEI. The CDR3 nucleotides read TGTGCCAGCAGGGAACCGTACACAGATACGCAGTATTTT. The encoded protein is CASREPYTDTQYF. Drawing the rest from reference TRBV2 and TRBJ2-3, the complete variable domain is EPEVTQTPSHQVTQMGQEVILRCVPISNHLYFYWYRQILGQKVEFLVSFYNNEISEKSEIFDDQFSVERPDGSNFTLKIRSTKLEDSAMYFCASREPYTDTQYFGPGTRLTVL.

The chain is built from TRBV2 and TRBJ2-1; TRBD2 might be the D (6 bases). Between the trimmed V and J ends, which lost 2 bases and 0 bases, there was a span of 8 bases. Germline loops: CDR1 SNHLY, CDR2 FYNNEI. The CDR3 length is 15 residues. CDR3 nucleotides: TGTGCCAGCAGTGAATTGGGACTCTCCTACAATGAGCAGTTCTTC. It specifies CASSELGLSYNEQFF.

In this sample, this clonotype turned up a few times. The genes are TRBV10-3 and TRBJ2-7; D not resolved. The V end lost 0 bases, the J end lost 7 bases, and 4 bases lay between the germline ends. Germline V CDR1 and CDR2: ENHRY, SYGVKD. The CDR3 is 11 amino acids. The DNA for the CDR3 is TGTGCCATCAGTGAGTCTGGGGAGCAGTACTTC. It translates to CAISESGEQYF.

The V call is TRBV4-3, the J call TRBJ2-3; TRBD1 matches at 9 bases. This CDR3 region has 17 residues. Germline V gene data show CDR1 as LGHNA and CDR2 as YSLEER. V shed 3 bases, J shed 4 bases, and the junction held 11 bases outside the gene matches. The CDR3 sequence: CASSQDGTGRVADTQYF. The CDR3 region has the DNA TGCGCCAGCAGCCAGGACGGGACAGGGAGGGTGGCAGATACGCAGTATTTT.

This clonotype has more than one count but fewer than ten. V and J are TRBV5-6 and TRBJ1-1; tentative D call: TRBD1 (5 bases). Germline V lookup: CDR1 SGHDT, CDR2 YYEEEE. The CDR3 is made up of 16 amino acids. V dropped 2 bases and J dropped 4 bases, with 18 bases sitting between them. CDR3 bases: TGTGCCAGCAGCTTTCCCAGGACGGGGGGAAGCACTGAAGCTTTCTTT. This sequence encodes CASSFPRTGGSTEAFF.

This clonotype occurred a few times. The CDR3 here is CASTGGNSPLHF. The CDR3 region has the DNA TGTGCCAGTACCGGTGGCAATTCACCCCTCCACTTT. V gene TRBV19 combines with J gene TRBJ1-6, with D unresolved. Looked up from germline, CDR1 is LNHDA and CDR2 is SQIVND (reference sequence). The CDR3 loop spans 12 amino acids. The V end was cut by 7 bases, the J end by 7 bases, with 8 bases between.

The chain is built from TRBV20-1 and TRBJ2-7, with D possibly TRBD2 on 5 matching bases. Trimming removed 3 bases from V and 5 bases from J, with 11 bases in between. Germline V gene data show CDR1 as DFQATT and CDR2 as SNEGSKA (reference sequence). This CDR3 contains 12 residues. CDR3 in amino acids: CSASGLSNEQYF. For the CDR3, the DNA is TGCAGTGCTAGCGGACTCTCTAACGAGCAGTACTTC.

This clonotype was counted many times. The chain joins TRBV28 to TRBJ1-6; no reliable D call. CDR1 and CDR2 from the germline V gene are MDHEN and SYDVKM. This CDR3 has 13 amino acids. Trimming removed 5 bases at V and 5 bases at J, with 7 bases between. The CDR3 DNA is TGTGCCAGCAGTGTGGCCGATAATTCACCCCTCCACTTT. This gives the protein CASSVADNSPLHF.

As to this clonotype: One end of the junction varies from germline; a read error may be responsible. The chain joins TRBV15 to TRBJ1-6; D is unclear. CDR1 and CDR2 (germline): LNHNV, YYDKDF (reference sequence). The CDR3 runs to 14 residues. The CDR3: CATSGRSYNSPPHF. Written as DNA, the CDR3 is TGTGCCACCAGCGGGCGGTCCTATAATTCACCCCCCCACTTT.

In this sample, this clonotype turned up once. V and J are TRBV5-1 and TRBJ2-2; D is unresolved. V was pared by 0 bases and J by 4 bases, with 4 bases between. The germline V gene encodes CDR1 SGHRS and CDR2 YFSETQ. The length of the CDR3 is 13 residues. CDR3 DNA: TGCGCCAGCAGCTTGGATGGCACCGGGGAGCTGTTTTTT. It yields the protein CASSLDGTGELFF.

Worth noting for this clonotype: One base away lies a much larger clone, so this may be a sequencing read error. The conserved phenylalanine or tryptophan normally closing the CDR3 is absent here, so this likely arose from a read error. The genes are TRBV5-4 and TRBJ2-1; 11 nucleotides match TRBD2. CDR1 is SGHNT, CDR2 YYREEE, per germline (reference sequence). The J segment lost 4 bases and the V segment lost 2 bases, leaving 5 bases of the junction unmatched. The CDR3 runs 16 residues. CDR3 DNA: TGTGCCAGCAGCTTAGCCGGGACTAGCGGTTACAATGAGCAGTTCCTC. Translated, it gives CASSLAGTSGYNEQFL.

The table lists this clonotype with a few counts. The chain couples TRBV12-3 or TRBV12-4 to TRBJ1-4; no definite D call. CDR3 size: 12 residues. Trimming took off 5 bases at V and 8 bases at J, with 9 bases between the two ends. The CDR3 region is CASSAAGEKLFF. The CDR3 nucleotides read TGTGCCAGCAGTGCCGCGGGAGAAAAACTGTTTTTT.

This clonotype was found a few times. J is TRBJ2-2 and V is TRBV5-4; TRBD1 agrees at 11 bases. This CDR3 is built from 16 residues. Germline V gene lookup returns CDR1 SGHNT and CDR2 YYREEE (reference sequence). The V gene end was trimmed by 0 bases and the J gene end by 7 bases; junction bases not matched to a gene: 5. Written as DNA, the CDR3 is TGTGCCAGCAGCTTGGCCTGGACAGGGGGCAACGGGGAGCTGTTTTTT. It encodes CASSLAWTGGNGELFF.

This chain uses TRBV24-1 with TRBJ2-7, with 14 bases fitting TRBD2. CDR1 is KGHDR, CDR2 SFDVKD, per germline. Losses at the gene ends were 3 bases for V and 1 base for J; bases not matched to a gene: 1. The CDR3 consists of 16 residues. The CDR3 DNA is TGTGCCACCAGTGATGGGACTAGCGGGGGATCCTACGAGCAGTACGTC. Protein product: CATSDGTSGGSYEQYV.

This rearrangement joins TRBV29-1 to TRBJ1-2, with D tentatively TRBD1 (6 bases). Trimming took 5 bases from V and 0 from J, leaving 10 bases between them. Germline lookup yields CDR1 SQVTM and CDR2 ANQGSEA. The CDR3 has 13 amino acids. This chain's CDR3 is CSVYTGTNYGYTF. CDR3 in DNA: TGCAGCGTTTATACAGGGACTAACTATGGCTACACCTTC.

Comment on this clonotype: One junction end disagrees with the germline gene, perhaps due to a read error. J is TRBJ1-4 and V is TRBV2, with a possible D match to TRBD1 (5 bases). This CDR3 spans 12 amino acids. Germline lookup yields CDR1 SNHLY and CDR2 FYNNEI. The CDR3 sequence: CASKAGSGKLFF. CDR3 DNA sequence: TGTGCCAGCAAGGCAGGGTCGGGAAAACTGTTCTTT.

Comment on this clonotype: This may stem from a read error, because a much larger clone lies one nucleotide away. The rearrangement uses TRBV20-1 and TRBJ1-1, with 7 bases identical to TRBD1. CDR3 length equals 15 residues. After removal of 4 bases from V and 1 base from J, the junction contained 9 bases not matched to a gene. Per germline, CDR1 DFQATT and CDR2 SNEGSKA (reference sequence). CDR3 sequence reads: CSAIPPGQENTEAFF. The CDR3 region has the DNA TGCAGTGCTATCCCCCCCGGACAGGAGAACACTGAAGCTTTCTTT.

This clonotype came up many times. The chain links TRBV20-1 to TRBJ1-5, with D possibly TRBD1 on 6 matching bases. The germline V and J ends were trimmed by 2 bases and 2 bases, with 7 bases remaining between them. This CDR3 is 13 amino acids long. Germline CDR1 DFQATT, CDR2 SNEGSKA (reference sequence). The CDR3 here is CSARKGGNQPQHF. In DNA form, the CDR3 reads TGCAGTGCTAGAAAGGGGGGCAATCAGCCCCAGCATTTT.